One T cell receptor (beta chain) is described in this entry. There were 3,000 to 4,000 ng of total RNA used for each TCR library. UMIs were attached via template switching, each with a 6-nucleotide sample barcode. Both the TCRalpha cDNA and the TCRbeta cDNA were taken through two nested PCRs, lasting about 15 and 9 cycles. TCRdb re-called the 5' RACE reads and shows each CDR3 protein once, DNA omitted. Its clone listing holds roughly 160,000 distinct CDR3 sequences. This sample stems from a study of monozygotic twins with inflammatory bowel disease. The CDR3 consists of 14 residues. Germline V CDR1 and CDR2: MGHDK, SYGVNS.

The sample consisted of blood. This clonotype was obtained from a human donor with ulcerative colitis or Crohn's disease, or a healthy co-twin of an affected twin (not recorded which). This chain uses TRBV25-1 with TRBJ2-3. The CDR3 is CASSRLMGTDTQYF.